This T cell receptor beta chain was sequenced during a study of blood T cell repertoires in COVID-19. Study summary: The United States, Italy and Spain were the sources of the acute and convalescent COVID-19 samples. T cells, B-cell-depleted T cells, or PBMCs supplied cDNA or gDNA.

The CDR3 consists of 19 residues. CDR1 and CDR2 (germline): SGHRS, YFSETQ. V lost 4 bases to trimming and J lost 2 bases; unmatched junction nucleotides: 11. Authors' analysis steps: Nucleated cell counts were estimated from reference gene primer amplification. Assay used: immunoSEQ multiplex PCR; TCRdb lists only in-frame clones, some missing. That table gives V, J and clone size, and the DNA gave D and trimming. The data hold 200,000 to 250,000 clones, with roughly 84% observed a single time. The TCR comes from an elderly woman with active or convalescent COVID-19. The rearrangement uses TRBV5-1 and TRBJ2-1; 14 positions agree with TRBD2. Sequenced input: peripheral blood. The CDR3: CASSGVGTSGGKTYNEQFF. The DNA for the CDR3 is TGCGCCAGCAGCGGGGTGGGGACTAGCGGGGGCAAAACCTACAATGAGCAGTTCTTC.